The 5 T cell receptor beta chains reported below all come from one sample, sequenced in a study of cytomegalovirus exposure and HLA in healthy donors. The protocol was immunoSEQ multiplex PCR, while the TCRdb copy is restricted to in-frame clones and leaves out a portion. The sample carries 220,000 or so clones, roughly 88% recorded once. Material for sequencing was PBMCs. These receptors were collected from a woman aged 30 to 39 in good health and CMV-seropositive.

The V and J genes are TRBV6-1 and TRBJ2-7; TRBD2 matches at 11 bases. The CDR3 has 18 amino acids. The J segment lost 2 bases and the V segment lost 3 bases, leaving 12 bases of the junction unmatched. Germline V lookup: CDR1 MNHNS, CDR2 SASEGT. Here the CDR3 reads CASSETVPGLADTYEQYF. The CDR3 DNA follows: TGTGCCAGCAGTGAGACAGTCCCGGGACTAGCGGATACCTACGAGCAGTACTTC.

V and J are TRBV9 and TRBJ1-5, with D maybe TRBD1 (5 bases). Per the germline V gene, CDR1 is SGDLS and CDR2 is YYNGEE. The CDR3 extends over 15 amino acids. The ends were cut back, 0 bases at V and 1 base at J, with 8 bases in the middle. The CDR3 reads CASSVGWTSNQPQHF. The CDR3 bases are TGTGCCAGCAGCGTAGGTTGGACAAGCAATCAGCCCCAGCATTTT. Combining the CDR3 with reference TRBV9 and TRBJ1-5 gives the whole variable domain DSGVTQTPKHLITATGQRVTLRCSPRSGDLSVYWYQQSLDQGLQFLIQYYNGEERAKGNILERFSAQQFPDLHSELNLSSLELGDSALYFCASSVGWTSNQPQHFGDGTRLSIL.

A note on this clone: The same CDR3 is also encoded by other DNA sequences in this sample. The rearrangement links TRBV5-1 to TRBJ2-7, with 7 bases lining up with TRBD1. CDR1 is SGHRS and CDR2 is YFSETQ in the germline V gene. The CDR3 has 13 residues. With 4 bases clipped from V and 1 base from J, the junction kept 2 bases outside the gene matches. In nucleotides, the CDR3 is TGCGCCAGCAGCCTGGGACAGTCCTACGAGCAGTACTTC. Its protein product is CASSLGQSYEQYF.

There are a few counts of this clone. The chain recombines TRBV2 with TRBJ1-1, with D perhaps matching TRBD1 (5 bases). The CDR3 is 13 amino acids. Per the germline V gene, CDR1 is SNHLY and CDR2 is FYNNEI. The germline V and J ends were trimmed by 4 bases and 4 bases, with 10 bases remaining between them. CDR3 loop: CASSGPGSTEAFF. CDR3 in DNA: TGTGCCAGCAGTGGGCCAGGGAGCACTGAAGCTTTCTTT.

The V call is TRBV6-5, the J call TRBJ1-5; a possible D gene is TRBD1 (5 bases). CDR3 size: 14 residues. Deletions cut 2 bases from V and 6 bases from J, with 11 bases between. The germline gives CDR1 MNHEY, CDR2 SVGAGI. This CDR3 is CASSYRRDGQPQHF. The CDR3, as DNA: TGTGCCAGCAGTTACAGGAGGGACGGTCAGCCCCAGCATTTT.